Below are 12 T cell receptor beta chains sequenced from a single sample in a study of T cell clusters in autoimmune cytopenias. Some 40,000 genome equivalents of blood DNA were amplified for TRB. One tube held mixed TRB-A and TRB-B primer pools for touch-down PCR. TCRdb re-called the multiplex PCR reads and shows each CDR3 protein once, DNA omitted. The clone table shows about 4,200 distinct CDR3 sequences, with the ten largest holding about 20%. These data were also filed under a second study, of T cell repertoires in aging, cancer and after chemotherapy.

The sequenced sample was peripheral blood. The receptors stem from a human donor in good health.

This clonotype counts as medium-sized by frequency. The gene calls are TRBV19 and TRBJ2-5. The CDR3 loop spans 12 amino acids. The germline V gene has CDR1 LNHDA and CDR2 SQIVND (reference sequence). The CDR3 here is CASSIAGETQYF.

This clonotype registers medium-sized by frequency. The gene calls are TRBV6-5 and TRBJ2-2. Germline-derived CDR1 and CDR2 are MNHEY and SVGAGI. The CDR3 has 14 amino acids. CDR3 sequence reads: CASRTTGQIGELFF.

The chain couples TRBV20-1 to TRBJ2-5; TCRdb proposes TRBD2, but this gene call is untestable without DNA. The CDR3 totals 16 residues. The germline V gene has CDR1 DFQATT and CDR2 SNEGSKA (reference sequence). The CDR3: CSARKQAGGREETQYF.

Judged by frequency, this clonotype is medium-sized (0.01 to 0.1%). The chain carries TRBV30 and TRBJ1-2; TCRdb's assignment of TRBD1 cannot be checked, as there is no DNA. CDR1 and CDR2 from the germline V gene are GTSNPN and SVGIG (reference sequence). The length of the CDR3 is 12 residues. The CDR3 loop reads CASEGGHYGYTF.

The chain combines TRBV20-1 with TRBJ2-5; the TCRdb D gene call, TRBD1, has no DNA to confirm it. In germline, CDR1 is DFQATT, CDR2 SNEGSKA (reference sequence). The CDR3 has 14 amino acids. The CDR3 spells CSARSGTGGETQYF.

The V and J genes are TRBV6-2 or TRBV6-3 and TRBJ1-4; as DNA is missing, the TRBD1 call by TCRdb cannot be tested. The germline gives CDR1 MNHEY, CDR2 SVGEGT. The CDR3 is made up of 14 amino acids. CDR3 amino acids: CASSKRTGLEKLFF.

According to its frequency, this clonotype is medium-sized. The rearrangement links TRBV6-6 to TRBJ2-3; TCRdb's D call, TRBD1, is unchecked because there is no DNA. Per the germline V gene, CDR1 is MNHNY and CDR2 is SVGAGI (reference sequence). CDR3 length: 15 residues. The CDR3: CASRTNQGNTDTQYF.

Judged by frequency, this clonotype is medium-sized (0.01 to 0.1%). CDR3: CASSLGQNTGELFF. The rearrangement links TRBV5-6 to TRBJ2-2. Looked up from germline, CDR1 is SGHDT and CDR2 is YYEEEE. This CDR3 is built from 14 residues.

According to its frequency, this clonotype is medium-sized. The V gene is TRBV29-1, the J gene TRBJ2-3; no DNA is available, so the TRBD1 call from TCRdb remains unchecked. The CDR3 consists of 12 residues. From germline, CDR1 is SQVTM and CDR2 ANQGSEA. The CDR3 spells CSVVPGGDTQYF.

This clonotype registers medium-sized by frequency. V gene TRBV19 combines with J gene TRBJ2-5; TCRdb's D call of TRBD2 is untestable without DNA. Germline-derived CDR1 and CDR2 are LNHDA and SQIVND (reference sequence). There are 11 residues in the CDR3. The CDR3 spells CASSRNERQYF.

This clonotype is deemed medium-sized by its frequency. The chain links TRBV10-3 to TRBJ2-2; the D call of TRBD1 rests on TCRdb alone, since no DNA is present to check it. CDR1 is ENHRY and CDR2 is SYGVKD in the germline V gene. The CDR3 is 15 amino acids. The CDR3 region is CAISPGQEDTGELFF.

V usage is TRBV11-2 and J usage is TRBJ1-6; no DNA is available, so the TRBD1 call from TCRdb remains unchecked. There are 17 residues in the CDR3. CDR1 and CDR2 (germline): SGHAT, FQNNGV. CDR3 in amino acids: CASSLWGGGDYNSPLHF.